This TCR beta chain is drawn from a study of blood T cells in healthy people across ages. A J-beta primer mix and a sample-barcoded 5' primer were used in a second PCR of about 7 to 12 cycles. The template-switch adaptor, which had 12 random nucleotides, put a tag on each cDNA molecule. Each CDR3 protein is one row after TCRdb ran MiXCR on the 5' RACE reads. The sample lists 1.5 million to 2 million distinct CDR3 sequences, 28% occurring once. V was pared by 7 bases and J by 5 bases, with 7 bases between. The CDR3 runs 11 residues. The chain couples TRBV12-3 or TRBV12-4 to TRBJ2-3; D not resolved. The origin of this receptor is a woman aged 25 to 39 in good health. Sequencing used blood. The CDR3 protein is CASMLEDTQYF. In DNA, the CDR3 is TGTGCCAGCATGTTAGAAGATACGCAGTATTTT.